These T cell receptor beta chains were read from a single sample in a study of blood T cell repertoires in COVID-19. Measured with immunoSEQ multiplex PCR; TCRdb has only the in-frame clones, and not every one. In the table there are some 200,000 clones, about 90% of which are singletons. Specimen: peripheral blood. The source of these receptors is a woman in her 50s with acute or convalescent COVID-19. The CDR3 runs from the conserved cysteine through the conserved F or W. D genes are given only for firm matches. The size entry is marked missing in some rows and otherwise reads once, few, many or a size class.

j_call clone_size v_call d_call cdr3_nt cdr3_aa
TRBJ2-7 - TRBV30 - TGTGCCTCGACAGTTGGGAACTACGAGCAGTACTTC CASTVGNYEQYF
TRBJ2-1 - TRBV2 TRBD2 TGTGCCAGCATAGAGCGGGGGGGTGATGAGCAGTTCTTC CASIERGGDEQFF
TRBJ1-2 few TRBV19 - TGTGCCAGTGGTGGCGCGGGCTTCTATGGCTACACCTTC CASGGAGFYGYTF
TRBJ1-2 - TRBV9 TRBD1 TGTGCCAGCAGCGTAGCTAAGACAGGGGGTGGCTACACCTTC CASSVAKTGGGYTF
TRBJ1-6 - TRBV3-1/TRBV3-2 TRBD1 TGTGCCAGCAGCCAGACAGGGGTTCAGTATAATTCACCCCTCCACTTT CASSQTGVQYNSPLHF
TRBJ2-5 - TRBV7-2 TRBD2 TGTGCCAGCAGCTTTCCCTCGACTAGCGGGTTAGAGACCCAGTACTTC CASSFPSTSGLETQYF
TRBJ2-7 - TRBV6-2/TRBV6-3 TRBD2 TGTGCCAGCAGTACGGCCGGGACTAGCCCCTACGAGCAGTACTTC CASSTAGTSPYEQYF
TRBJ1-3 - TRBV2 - TGTGCCAGCACCGGGGAGGCCAGACCCGGAAACACCATATATTTT CASTGEARPGNTIYF
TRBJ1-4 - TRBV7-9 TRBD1 TGTGCCAGCAGTCGAAACAGGGGGCATCAAGAAAAACTGTTTTTT CASSRNRGHQEKLFF
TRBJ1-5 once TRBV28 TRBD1 TGTGCCAGCAGTTCACCAGGACAGGGCAATCAGCCCCAGCATTTT CASSSPGQGNQPQHF
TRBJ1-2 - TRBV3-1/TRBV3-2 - TGTGCCAGCAGCGGAATTGGGGGGAGGAGGGGCTACACCTTC CASSGIGGRRGYTF
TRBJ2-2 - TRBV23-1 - TGCGCCCGCAGCCGTCCGGTCGAGGGGGAAGGCACCGGGGAGCTGTTTTTT CARSRPVEGEGTGELFF
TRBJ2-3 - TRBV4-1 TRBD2 TGCGCCAGCAGCCAGAGCGGGGGGCCCACTCTCACAGATACGCAGTATTTT CASSQSGGPTLTDTQYF
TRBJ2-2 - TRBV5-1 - TGCGCCAGCAGCTTGGACGGGCAGGGGGGCACCGGGGAGCTGTTTTTT CASSLDGQGGTGELFF
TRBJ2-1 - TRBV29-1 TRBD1 TGCAGCGTTGAAGATTACGGGACAGGGGGTAGGAATGAGCAGTTCTTC CSVEDYGTGGRNEQFF
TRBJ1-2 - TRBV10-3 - TGTGCCATCAGTCAGGGGCTTGTCTATGGCTACACCTTC CAISQGLVYGYTF
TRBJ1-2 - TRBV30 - TGTGCCTGGAGTACCGGGTCCCCGGCTTTCACCTTC CAWSTGSPAFTF
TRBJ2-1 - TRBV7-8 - TGTGCCAGCAGCTTAGGGGCGTCAGGGGTCAATGAGCAGTTCTTC CASSLGASGVNEQFF
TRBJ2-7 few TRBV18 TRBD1 TGTGCCAGCTCACTTGGACTTGTGGGGACAGGGAACGACGAGCAGTACTTC CASSLGLVGTGNDEQYF
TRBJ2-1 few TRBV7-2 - TGTGCCAGCAGCTTAACGGCAGACAGATACAATGAGCAGTTCTTC CASSLTADRYNEQFF
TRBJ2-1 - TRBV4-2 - TGTGCCAGCAGCCAAGATCGGGGTTCGAGGCAGTTCTTC CASSQDRGSRQFF
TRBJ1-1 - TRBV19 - TGTGCCAGTATACCGGGACAATTTAACACTGAAGCTTTCTTT CASIPGQFNTEAFF
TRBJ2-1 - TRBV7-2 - TGTGCCAGCAGTCGGAGGGGGCGCAATGAGCAGTTCTTC CASSRRGRNEQFF
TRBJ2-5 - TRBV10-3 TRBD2 TGTGCCTCCGGGCCTAGCGGGGGCCACCAAGAGACCCAGTACTTC CASGPSGGHQETQYF
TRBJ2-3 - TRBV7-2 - TGTGCCAGCCGAGGGGGGGGCACAGATACGCAGTATTTT CASRGGGTDTQYF
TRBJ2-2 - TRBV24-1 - TGTGCCACCAGTGATTTGGACAGATCGGCCGGGGAGCTGTTTTTT CATSDLDRSAGELFF
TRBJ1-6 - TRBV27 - TGTGCCAGCAGTTTAGGTCAGGGCTATTCACCCCTCCACTTT CASSLGQGYSPLHF
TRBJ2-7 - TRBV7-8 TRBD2 TGTGCCAGCAGCTTAGTGGTAGCGGGAAGGTACGAGCAGTACTTC CASSLVVAGRYEQYF
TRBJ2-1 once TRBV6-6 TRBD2 TGTGCCAGCACTAGGACTAGCGGGCCCCCCTACAATGAGCAGTTCTTC CASTRTSGPPYNEQFF
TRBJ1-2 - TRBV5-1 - TGCGCCAGCAGCCGCGGAGCCTATGGCTACACCTTC CASSRGAYGYTF
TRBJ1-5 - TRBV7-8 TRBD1 TGTGCCAGCAGCGTACCCGGGACAGGGGGCAATCAGCCCCAGCATTTT CASSVPGTGGNQPQHF
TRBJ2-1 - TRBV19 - TGTGCCAGTAGTATCAAGCGGGACAAACAGTTCTTC CASSIKRDKQFF
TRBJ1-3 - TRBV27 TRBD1 TGTGCCAGCAGACCGGGACAGGGTAGTTTGGGAAACACCATATATTTT CASRPGQGSLGNTIYF
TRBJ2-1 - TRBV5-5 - TGTGCCAGCAGCTTGGGGGAGTACAATGAGCAGTTCTTC CASSLGEYNEQFF
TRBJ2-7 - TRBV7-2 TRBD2 TGTGCCAGCAGCGTTAGCGGGGGGTACGAGCAGTACTTC CASSVSGGYEQYF
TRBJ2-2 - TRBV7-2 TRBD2 TGTGCCAGCAGCTTAGTGGGCGGGAGACCCACCGGGGAGCTGTTTTTT CASSLVGGRPTGELFF